This T cell receptor (beta chain) originates from a study of Ad26.COV2.S vaccination and SARS-CoV-2 variants. Whole-study context: Donor allocation was to the COV1001 Ad26.COV2.S trial arm.

The method was immunoSEQ multiplex PCR; TCRdb's version includes in-frame clones alone and lacks a portion of them. The sample has approximately 240,000 clones, roughly 90% seen once. To note about this clone: Its antigen remains unidentified.

The treatment is: some 20 received Ad26.COV2.S at low or high dose, single or two shots; several received placebo; per-sample allocation not given. Sample collection was performed on day 63 after the first vaccine or placebo injection. Germline CDR1 reads LGHNA; CDR2 reads YSLEER. V trimming: 6 bases; J trimming: 2 bases; junction bases outside the gene matches: 6. This CDR3 contains 16 residues. Overall study results and limits: Vaccinated individuals (as opposed to placebo recipients) had higher spike-specific TCR breadth. Reports say spike-specific CD8+ and CD4+ T cell responses covered substantial breadth after vaccination.

The source material was peripheral blood, sampled in a trial of Ad26.COV2.S vaccine versus placebo. The chain couples TRBV4-3 to TRBJ1-5, with 11 bases fitting TRBD1. The origin of this receptor is a person between 18 and 59 years old who received the Ad26.COV2.S COVID-19 vaccine or a placebo. This CDR3 reads CASRGGQGACNQPQHF. In DNA form, the CDR3 reads TGCGCCAGCAGGGGAGGACAGGGGGCATGCAATCAGCCCCAGCATTTT.